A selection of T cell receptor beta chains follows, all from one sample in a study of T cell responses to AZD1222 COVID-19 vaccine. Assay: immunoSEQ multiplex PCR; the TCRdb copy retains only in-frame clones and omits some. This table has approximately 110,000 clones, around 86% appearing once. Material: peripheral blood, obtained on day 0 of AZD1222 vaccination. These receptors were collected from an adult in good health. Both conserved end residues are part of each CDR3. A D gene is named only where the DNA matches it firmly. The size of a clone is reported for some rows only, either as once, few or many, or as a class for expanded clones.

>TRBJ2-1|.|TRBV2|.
TGTGCCAGCAATACGGAAAGGAATGAGCAGTTCTTC
CASNTERNEQFF
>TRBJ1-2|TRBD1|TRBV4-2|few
TGTGCCAGCAGCCAAGTAGGGACAGGATATGGCTACACCTTC
CASSQVGTGYGYTF
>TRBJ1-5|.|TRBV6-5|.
TGTGCCAGCAGATCGACACCGAATCAGCCCCAGCATTTT
CASRSTPNQPQHF
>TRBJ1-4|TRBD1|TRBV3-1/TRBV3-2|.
TGTGCCAGCAGGGGACAGGGAAATGAAAAACTGTTTTTT
CASRGQGNEKLFF
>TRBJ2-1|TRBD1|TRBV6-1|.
TGTGCCAGCAGTGAACCGGGACAGACGGTGGATGAGCAGTTCTTC
CASSEPGQTVDEQFF
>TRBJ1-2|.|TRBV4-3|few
TGCGCCAGCAGCCAATCCAAGCGGGTGAGCTATGGCTACACCTTC
CASSQSKRVSYGYTF
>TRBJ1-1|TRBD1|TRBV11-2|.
TGTGCCAGCAGCTTGGCCGACAGGGGGTTCACTGAAGCTTTCTTT
CASSLADRGFTEAFF
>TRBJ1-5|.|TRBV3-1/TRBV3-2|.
TGTGCCAGCAGCCAAGGACAGGCTAATCAGCCCCAGCATTTT
CASSQGQANQPQHF
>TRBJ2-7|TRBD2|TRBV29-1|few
TGCAGCGTCACCAGCGGGGGTATTTACGAGCAGTACTTC
CSVTSGGIYEQYF
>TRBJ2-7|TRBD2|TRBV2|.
TGTGCCAGCACCGCCGGGGGACTAGTTGTGGACGAGCAGTACTTC
CASTAGGLVVDEQYF
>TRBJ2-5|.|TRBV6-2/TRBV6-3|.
TGTGCCAGCAGTCCCCCCCCAGAGCCCCTGGGACTCCACCAAGAGACCCAGTACTTC
CASSPPPEPLGLHQETQYF
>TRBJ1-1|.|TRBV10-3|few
TGTGCCATCAGTAGAGGCGCGGGCGCGGGTGGGACGAAAGCTTTCTTT
CAISRGAGAGGTKAFF
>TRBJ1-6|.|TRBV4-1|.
TGCGCCAGCAGCCAAGTAGACAGAAGTTATAATTCACCCCTCCACTTT
CASSQVDRSYNSPLHF
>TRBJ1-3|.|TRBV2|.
TGTGCCAGCAGTGGAAGTGGAGGGCCCCCCGGAAACACCATATATTTT
CASSGSGGPPGNTIYF
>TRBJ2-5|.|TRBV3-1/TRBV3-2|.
TGTGCCAGCAGCCCCCCTCGACAGGGACTAGAGACCCAGTACTTC
CASSPPRQGLETQYF
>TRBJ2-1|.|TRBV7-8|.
TGTGCCAGCAGCTTTAGGAACAATGAGCAGTTCTTC
CASSFRNNEQFF
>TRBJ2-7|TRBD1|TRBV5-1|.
TGCGCCAGCAGCTGGCGGACAGGGGCCGCCTACGAGCAGTACTTC
CASSWRTGAAYEQYF
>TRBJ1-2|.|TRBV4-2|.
TGTGCCAGCAGCCAAGTCCCATTCAGGGGAAGGACAGCGGGCTATGGCTACACCTTC
CASSQVPFRGRTAGYGYTF
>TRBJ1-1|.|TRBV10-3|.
TGTGCCATCAGTGAGTCGCCCTTGGACACTGAAGCTTTCTTT
CAISESPLDTEAFF
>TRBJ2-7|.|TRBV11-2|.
TGTGCCAGCAGCTCCCGCGGTACCTACGAGCAGTACTTC
CASSSRGTYEQYF
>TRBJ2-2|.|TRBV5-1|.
TGCGCCAGCAGCTTAAGGGGCCTTGGCACCGGGGAGCTGTTTTTT
CASSLRGLGTGELFF
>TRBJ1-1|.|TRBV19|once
TGTGCCAGTACCCCCCACGGAGGGGGAATCACTGAAGCTTTCTTT
CASTPHGGGITEAFF
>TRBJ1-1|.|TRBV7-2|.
TGTGCCAGCAGCTTAGCACAGGGAGGGACTGAAGCTTTCTTT
CASSLAQGGTEAFF
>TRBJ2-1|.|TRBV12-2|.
TGTGCAAGTCGCTTAAAGCCAGGGGATCCGAATGAGCAGTTCTTC
CASRLKPGDPNEQFF